Reported below is one T cell receptor (beta chain). V shed 0 bases and J shed 5 bases, with 10 bases lying between them. CDR1 SGHVS and CDR2 FQNEAQ come from the germline V gene. The CDR3 runs 14 residues. The assay was immunoSEQ multiplex PCR, and TCRdb's table has in-frame clones only and misses some. This sample has 150,000 to 200,000 clones; around 82% occur once, and the top ten carry roughly a sixth. The data derive from a study of blood T cell repertoires in COVID-19. The V and J genes are TRBV7-8 and TRBJ1-1, with D uncertain. This TCR came from a woman in her fifties or sixties with acute COVID-19. Sequences were obtained from PBMCs or T cells enriched from blood (not recorded which). The CDR3 DNA sequence: TGTGCCAGCAGCTTAGCAATGCTGGAGACTGAAGCTTTCTTT. This gives the protein CASSLAMLETEAFF.